This TCR beta chain was obtained from a study of cytomegalovirus exposure and HLA in healthy donors. Study results and caveats: Cytomegalovirus status was reportedly diagnosed by the classifier with high sensitivity and specificity.

This CDR3 has 13 residues. V lost 2 bases to trimming and J lost 0 bases, with 7 bases between them. Germline CDR1 reads GTSNPN; CDR2 reads SVGIG (reference sequence). With respect to this clone: Its antigen is currently unknown.

The data were produced by immunoSEQ multiplex PCR, yet TCRdb's version contains in-frame clones alone and is incomplete. The sample shows about 220,000 clones, over 80% of them seen only once. The sample taken for sequencing was PBMCs. V gene TRBV30 combines with J gene TRBJ1-1; the D is unclear. The sequence was collected from a woman aged 25 to 39 in good health and CMV-seropositive. The CDR3 region has the DNA TGTGCCTGGAGTACACAGTTGAACACTGAAGCTTTCTTT. This translates into CAWSTQLNTEAFF.